This passage covers 18 T cell receptor beta chains from one sample sequenced in a study of T cells in narcolepsy. Data came from immunoSEQ multiplex PCR; TCRdb stores just in-frame clones and leaves some out. This table holds tens of thousands of clones, approximately 84% found once. The sample taken for sequencing was memory (CD45RA-) CD4+ T cells from blood. The receptors were sampled from a human donor in good health.

The chain couples TRBV5-1 to TRBJ2-7, with 10 bases that match TRBD2. J gave up 5 bases and V 4 bases, and 6 bases lay outside the gene matches. This CDR3 has 14 residues. Germline-derived CDR1 and CDR2 are SGHRS and YFSETQ. This CDR3 is CASSDTSGTDEQYF. CDR3 DNA sequence: TGCGCCAGCAGCGATACTAGCGGGACCGACGAGCAGTACTTC. Using reference TRBV5-1 and TRBJ2-7 for the parts outside the CDR3, the full variable domain is KAGVTQTPRYLIKTRGQQVTLSCSPISGHRSVSWYQQTPGQGLQFLFEYFSETQRNKGNFPGRFSGRQFSNSRSEMNVSTLELGDSALYLCASSDTSGTDEQYFGPGTRLTVT.

V and J are TRBV6-6 and TRBJ1-1; a possible D gene is TRBD1 (5 bases). The CDR3 is 13 residues long. The germline V gene encodes CDR1 MNHNY and CDR2 SVGAGI (reference sequence). V dropped 5 bases and J dropped 1 base, with 8 bases sitting between them. The CDR3 bases are TGTGCCAGCAGTGCACAGGCGAACACTGAAGCTTTCTTT. It encodes CASSAQANTEAFF.

V is TRBV20-1 and J is TRBJ2-5; weak D call: TRBD1 (6 bases). This CDR3 region has 10 residues. Trimming left V 6 bases short and J 14 bases short, with 16 bases between. CDR1 is DFQATT and CDR2 is SNEGSKA in the germline V gene (reference sequence). The CDR3 DNA follows: TGCAGTGCCCCCGCAGGGGCCTATTACTTC. Translation: CSAPAGAYYF.

The chain combines TRBV6-1 with TRBJ2-7; no definite D call. Germline CDR1 MNHNS, CDR2 SASEGT. V was trimmed by 0 bases and J by 8 bases, leaving 11 bases between them. CDR3 length: 13 amino acids. CDR3 residues: CASSEALRWQQYF. Written as DNA, the CDR3 is TGTGCCAGCAGTGAAGCACTTCGGTGGCAGCAGTACTTC.

The chain recombines TRBV2 with TRBJ2-5; 9 positions match TRBD2. The J call is uncertain, as TRBJ2-7 better fits the DNA end. In germline, CDR1 is SNHLY, CDR2 FYNNEI. This CDR3 is 13 amino acids long. The CDR3 is CASSPSGRNEQYF. CDR3 in DNA: TGTGCCAGCAGTCCCAGCGGGAGGAACGAGCAGTACTTC.

The V gene is TRBV5-1, the J gene TRBJ1-1, with 8 bases identical to TRBD1. The CDR3 is 16 residues long. Unmatched junction bases numbered 5, after V lost 0 bases and J lost 1 base. Germline CDR1 and CDR2: SGHRS and YFSETQ. The CDR3: CASSLAGGAGNTEAFF. The CDR3, as DNA: TGCGCCAGCAGCTTGGCAGGGGGCGCGGGGAACACTGAAGCTTTCTTT.

The gene calls are TRBV5-6 and TRBJ1-5, with D hard to call. The V end was cut by 1 base, the J end by 3 bases, with 8 bases between. Germline lookup yields CDR1 SGHDT and CDR2 YYEEEE. CDR3 size: 14 residues. In DNA form, the CDR3 reads TGTGCCAGCAGCTTGCACGGGGTCAATCAGCCCCAGCATTTT. It encodes CASSLHGVNQPQHF.

This clone appeared a few times. A junction end diverges from the germline sequence, so it may reflect a read error. The chain links TRBV7-8 to TRBJ1-2; 8 bases agree with TRBD1. The CDR3 contains 20 residues. The germline V gene has CDR1 SGHVS and CDR2 FQNEAQ. CDR3: CASSLARVTGTRQGAGGYTF. Written as DNA, the CDR3 is TGTGCCAGCAGCCTAGCACGAGTCACGGGGACACGGCAGGGGGCGGGTGGCTACACCTTC.

V gene TRBV6-5 combines with J gene TRBJ2-5; possibly TRBD1 or TRBD2 for D (5 bases each). The J call may be incorrect, as the DNA end agrees better with TRBJ2-7. The CDR3 contains 13 residues. CDR1 MNHEY and CDR2 SVGAGI come from the germline V gene. The CDR3, as DNA: TGTGCCAGCAGGCTCGGGACGGGCTACGAGCAGTACTTC. Protein product: CASRLGTGYEQYF.

The chain carries TRBV27 and TRBJ2-7; D is possibly TRBD1 or TRBD2 (5 bases each). This CDR3 contains 14 residues. The germline CDR1 and CDR2 sequences are MNHEY and SMNVEV (reference sequence). The V end was cut by 5 bases, the J end by 6 bases, with 17 bases between. CDR3 DNA sequence: TGTGCCAGCAGTCTACGAGAGGGGCTTAGCGAGCAGTACTTC. Protein product: CASSLREGLSEQYF.

The chain is built from TRBV7-6 and TRBJ2-7; no clear D. This CDR3 is built from 15 residues. Trimming removed 0 bases from V and 0 bases from J, with 9 bases in between. CDR1 and CDR2 (germline): SGHVS, FNYEAQ. The CDR3 region is CASSLAPAASYEQYF. The CDR3 nucleotides read TGTGCCAGCAGCTTAGCGCCTGCAGCCTCCTACGAGCAGTACTTC. Combining the CDR3 with reference TRBV7-6 and TRBJ2-7 gives the whole variable domain GAGVSQSPRYKVTKRGQDVALRCDPISGHVSLYWYRQALGQGPEFLTYFNYEAQQDKSGLPNDRFSAERPEGSISTLTIQRTEQRDSAMYRCASSLAPAASYEQYFGPGTRLTVT.

The V call is TRBV11-2, the J call TRBJ1-1; D uncertain. Per germline, CDR1 SGHAT and CDR2 FQNNGV. The CDR3 is 13 amino acids. V was shortened by 5 bases and J by 8 bases, with 15 bases between the two germline ends. The DNA of the CDR3 is TGTGCCAGCAGCCGTTGGACGGAGCCCGAAGCTTTCTTT. Its protein product is CASSRWTEPEAFF.

The chain carries TRBV7-2 and TRBJ2-5; 12 nucleotides align to TRBD2. Germline loops: CDR1 SGHTA, CDR2 FQGNSA. The CDR3 spans 13 residues. Trimming took 10 bases from V and 5 from J; bases not matched to a gene: 5. Here the CDR3 reads CATSGRAVETQYF. The CDR3 coding sequence is TGTGCCACTAGCGGGAGGGCAGTCGAGACCCAGTACTTC.

CDR3: CASSSGATGLGRFF. The CDR3 nucleotides read TGTGCCAGCAGCTCGGGGGCCACGGGCCTCGGACGGTTCTTC. The chain couples TRBV7-2 to TRBJ2-1; D is tentatively TRBD1 or TRBD2 (6 bases each). V dropped 4 bases and J dropped 15 bases, with 22 bases sitting between them. The germline V gene encodes CDR1 SGHTA and CDR2 FQGNSA. CDR3 length: 14 residues.

The V and J genes are TRBV13 and TRBJ1-3, with a weak D call TRBD1 (5 bases). This CDR3 spans 15 amino acids. Germline V CDR1 and CDR2: PRHDT, FYEKMQ (reference sequence). Trimming took 2 bases from V and 2 from J, leaving 10 bases between them. The CDR3 loop is CASSLNPGTGNTIYF. CDR3 bases: TGTGCCAGCAGCTTAAACCCAGGGACTGGAAACACCATATATTTT. Looking up the rest from reference TRBV13 and TRBJ1-3 gives the full variable domain: AAGVIQSPRHLIKEKRETATLKCYPIPRHDTVYWYQQGPGQDPQFLISFYEKMQSDKGSIPDRFSAQQFSDYHSELNMSSLELGDSALYFCASSLNPGTGNTIYFGEGSWLTVV.

This clone was counted once. The chain carries TRBV7-2 and TRBJ2-3; 8 bases map to TRBD2. CDR1 and CDR2 (germline): SGHTA, FQGNSA. The CDR3 consists of 16 residues. V was clipped by 1 base and J by 0 bases; unmatched bases: 3. DNA of the CDR3: TGTGCCAGCAGCTTAGTCGGCGGGGGGAGCACAGATACGCAGTATTTT. Translating gives CASSLVGGGSTDTQYF.

The gene calls are TRBV7-9 and TRBJ1-2; perhaps TRBD1 as D (6 bases). The V end lost 6 bases, the J end lost 2 bases, and 10 bases lay between the germline ends. The CDR3 extends over 13 amino acids. The germline V gene encodes CDR1 SEHNR and CDR2 FQNEAQ (reference sequence). For the CDR3, the DNA is TGTGCCAGCAGTTCCGGACAGAACTATGGCTACACCTTC. Translated: CASSSGQNYGYTF. Full variable domain (outside the CDR3, taken from reference TRBV7-9 and TRBJ1-2): DTGVSQNPRHKITKRGQNVTFRCDPISEHNRLYWYRQTLGQGPEFLTYFQNEAQLEKSRLLSDRFSAERPKGSFSTLEIQRTEQGDSAMYLCASSSGQNYGYTFGSGTRLTVV.

This clone qualifies as medium-sized. The chain couples TRBV6-1 to TRBJ2-2; 8 bases map to TRBD1. Germline CDR1 and CDR2: MNHNS and SASEGT. This CDR3 has 14 residues. Trimming at V came to 8 bases and at J to 3 bases, leaving 5 bases not matched to a gene. The CDR3 here is CASPETGDTGELFF. CDR3 nucleotide sequence: TGTGCCAGCCCGGAGACAGGGGACACCGGGGAGCTGTTTTTT.